One and the same sample provided the 20 T cell receptor beta chains below, sequenced in a study of blood T cell repertoires in COVID-19 (dated by TCRdb to 2018 to 2020). The library came from the immunoSEQ multiplex PCR assay. The immuneACCESS repertoire file appears here via TCRdb, limited to in-frame rearrangements. These files lack a portion of the clones; in checked studies, under half of the deficit traces to unresolved V genes, and the cause of the others is not known. This sample lists approximately 130,000 clones; just under 85% were detected once. The ten largest clones add up to around 13% of the sample. Sample: peripheral blood. The receptors derive from a human donor in a cohort sampled during active COVID-19.

The chain links TRBV14 to TRBJ2-7, with TRBD2 matching 8 bases. Germline lookup yields CDR1 SGHDN and CDR2 FVKESK. This CDR3 has 14 amino acids. The trim removed 4 bases at V and 4 bases at J, leaving 6 bases unmatched. Here the CDR3 DNA reads TGTGCCAGCAGCCCTACCGGGACTAGGTACGAGCAGTACTTC. Translation gives CASSPTGTRYEQYF.

V gene TRBV10-3 combines with J gene TRBJ2-7; D remains unclear. The CDR3 spans 12 residues. Germline CDR1 is ENHRY and CDR2 is SYGVKD. Trimming removed 8 bases at V and 2 bases at J, with 10 bases between. The CDR3 DNA sequence: TGTGCCATCGGAAACTACCCCTACGAGCAGTACTTC. It translates to CAIGNYPYEQYF.

This chain connects TRBV24-1 to TRBJ2-3; 7 nucleotides align to TRBD2. The CDR3 is 15 residues long. CDR1 KGHDR and CDR2 SFDVKD come from the germline V gene. The junction had 6 bases not matched to a gene; V was cut back by 5 bases and J by 2 bases. CDR3: CATSAGLGDTDTQYF. Here the CDR3 DNA reads TGTGCCACCAGTGCTGGACTAGGGGACACAGATACGCAGTATTTT.

The chain has TRBV5-1 and TRBJ2-2, with 7 positions matching TRBD1. The CDR3 totals 16 residues. The junction had 7 bases not matched to a gene; V was cut back by 5 bases and J by 0 bases. Germline loops: CDR1 SGHRS, CDR2 YFSETQ. The CDR3 sequence is CASRGRQGPNTGELFF. The DNA of the CDR3 is TGCGCCAGCAGGGGGAGACAGGGCCCGAACACCGGGGAGCTGTTTTTT.

The chain couples TRBV4-1 to TRBJ2-1; 8 bases are shared with TRBD1. V was pared by 4 bases and J by 6 bases, with 5 bases of the junction left unmatched. Germline CDR1 and CDR2: MGHRA and YSYEKL. The CDR3 totals 14 residues. This CDR3 reads CASSLRTGSNEQFF. The CDR3 DNA is TGCGCCAGCAGCCTCCGGACAGGGAGCAATGAGCAGTTCTTC.

The chain employs TRBV7-6 and TRBJ2-7; 8 bases map to TRBD2. The CDR3 contains 19 residues. Losses at the gene ends were 3 bases for V and 3 bases for J; bases not matched to a gene: 19. CDR1 is SGHVS, CDR2 FNYEAQ, per germline. For the CDR3, the DNA is TGTGCCAGCAGCTTGACGACGCGGGGGGCGCCTCGACTGCGCTACGAGCAGTACTTC. Translation: CASSLTTRGAPRLRYEQYF.

DNA of the CDR3: TGTGCCAGCAGCGTAAGAGGGGGCGAGGCGGGAGAGACCCAGTACTTC. Residues: CASSVRGGEAGETQYF. The chain links TRBV9 to TRBJ2-5, with 7 bases lining up with TRBD1. Germline V gene sequence: CDR1 SGDLS, CDR2 YYNGEE. This CDR3 contains 16 residues. J lost 4 bases, V lost 1 base, and 10 bases had no gene match.

This clone was seen more than once but under ten times. V is TRBV18 and J is TRBJ1-1; D is perhaps TRBD1 (6 bases). The germline V gene encodes CDR1 KGHSH and CDR2 LQKENI. This CDR3 is 12 amino acids long. Trimming removed 6 bases from V and 7 bases from J, with 12 bases in between. The CDR3 DNA reads TGTGCCAGCTCCACGGGACAAGTTGAAGCTTTCTTT. Translating it yields CASSTGQVEAFF.

With respect to this clone: One end of the junction fails to match germline, which may point to a read error. This chain connects TRBV30 to TRBJ1-1; 9 bases agree with TRBD1. CDR3 size: 15 residues. Germline V lookup: CDR1 GTSNPN, CDR2 SVGIG (reference sequence). The DNA for the CDR3 is TGTGCCTGGGATCCGGGACAGGGTTTGAATACTGAAGCTTTCTTT. It codes for CAWDPGQGLNTEAFF.

The chain employs TRBV5-1 and TRBJ2-7; 9 bases fit TRBD2. With 0 bases clipped from V and 1 base from J, the junction kept 2 bases outside the gene matches. This CDR3 spans 15 amino acids. Germline-derived CDR1 and CDR2 are SGHRS and YFSETQ. CDR3 coding DNA: TGCGCCAGCAGCTTGGCAGCGGGGGGATCCTACGAGCAGTACTTC. Translation gives CASSLAAGGSYEQYF. Full variable domain (outside the CDR3, taken from reference TRBV5-1 and TRBJ2-7): KAGVTQTPRYLIKTRGQQVTLSCSPISGHRSVSWYQQTPGQGLQFLFEYFSETQRNKGNFPGRFSGRQFSNSRSEMNVSTLELGDSALYLCASSLAAGGSYEQYFGPGTRLTVT.

There are a few counts of this clone. V and J are TRBV5-5 and TRBJ1-2; 10 nucleotides align to TRBD1. Germline CDR1 reads SGHKS; CDR2 reads YYEKEE (reference sequence). The V segment lost 3 bases and the J segment 2 bases; nucleotides outside the gene matches: 10. CDR3 length equals 17 residues. The CDR3 spells CASSSRAGTGENYGYTF. The DNA of the CDR3 is TGTGCCAGCAGCTCCCGGGCCGGGACAGGGGAAAACTATGGCTACACCTTC.

V gene TRBV7-9 combines with J gene TRBJ1-1; D gene uncertain. Per germline, CDR1 SEHNR and CDR2 FQNEAQ (reference sequence). Trimming left V 6 bases short and J 1 base short, with 9 bases between. This CDR3 is 13 amino acids long. In nucleotides, the CDR3 is TGTGCCAGCAGGCTGGAGGCGAACACTGAAGCTTTCTTT. It codes for CASRLEANTEAFF.

This clone was seen a single time. This chain uses TRBV29-1 with TRBJ2-3; 11 nucleotides agree with TRBD1. Losses at the gene ends were 8 bases for V and 4 bases for J; bases not matched to a gene: 8. Germline V CDR1 and CDR2: SQVTM, ANQGSEA. The CDR3 length is 14 residues. Written as DNA, the CDR3 is TGCAGCATCGGACAGGGGGCGCGGTCAGATACGCAGTATTTT. Translated: CSIGQGARSDTQYF.

This clone was seen a single time. The CDR3 nucleotides read TGTGCCAGCAGCTTGACTAGCGGGTTCCCCGGAGATACGCAGTATTTT. Translating gives CASSLTSGFPGDTQYF. The chain employs TRBV5-4 and TRBJ2-3; 9 bases map to TRBD2. The CDR3 is 16 amino acids. Per the germline V gene, CDR1 is SGHNT and CDR2 is YYREEE (reference sequence). The trim removed 1 base at V and 5 bases at J, leaving 8 bases unmatched.

In its sample, this clone was seen a few times. This chain uses TRBV5-1 with TRBJ1-1; D is unresolved. Deletions cut 1 base from V and 4 bases from J, with 11 bases between. The germline gives CDR1 SGHRS, CDR2 YFSETQ. The CDR3 has 14 residues. The CDR3 protein is CASSLFKEGTEAFF. Here the CDR3 DNA reads TGCGCCAGCAGCTTGTTTAAAGAGGGCACTGAAGCTTTCTTT.

The genes are TRBV19 and TRBJ2-3; D is undetermined. Per the germline V gene, CDR1 is LNHDA and CDR2 is SQIVND (reference sequence). V was clipped by 4 bases and J by 0 bases, with 8 bases between them. The CDR3 is 14 amino acids. CDR3 region: CASSKRASTDTQYF. CDR3 nucleotide sequence: TGTGCCAGTAGTAAACGAGCAAGCACAGATACGCAGTATTTT.

Points on this clone: Additional DNA sequences in this sample encode the identical CDR3. The chain couples TRBV10-2 to TRBJ1-1; 7 bases agree with TRBD1. After removal of 3 bases from V and 3 bases from J, the junction contained 1 base not matched to a gene. The CDR3 runs 13 residues. Germline V CDR1 and CDR2: WSHSY, SAAADI. The CDR3 DNA reads as TGCGCCAGCAGTGAAACAGGGGACACTGAAGCTTTCTTT. The encoded protein is CASSETGDTEAFF.

The chain carries TRBV7-9 and TRBJ2-4, with 8 bases matching TRBD1. V lost 1 base and J lost 16; bases outside the gene matches: 6. Germline-derived CDR1 and CDR2 are SEHNR and FQNEAQ (reference sequence). The CDR3 extends over 12 amino acids. CDR3: CASSLGGDRSYF. For the CDR3, the DNA is TGTGCCAGCAGCTTAGGGGGGGACAGGAGTTACTTC. The variable domain in full, completed from reference TRBV7-9 and TRBJ2-4, reads DTGVSQNPRHKITKRGQNVTFRCDPISEHNRLYWYRQTLGQGPEFLTYFQNEAQLEKSRLLSDRFSAERPKGSFSTLEIQRTEQGDSAMYLCASSLGGDRSYFGAGTRLSVL.

The rearrangement joins TRBV7-6 to TRBJ2-1; TRBD2 might be the D (6 bases). V was cut by 5 bases and J by 5 bases, with 13 bases left in between. The CDR3 totals 14 residues. Germline V gene sequence: CDR1 SGHVS, CDR2 FNYEAQ. The CDR3 loop is CASSLGGLDNEQFF. CDR3 DNA sequence: TGTGCCAGCAGCCTAGGAGGGCTAGACAATGAGCAGTTCTTC.

In nucleotides, the CDR3 is TGTGCCAGCAGTCCTAAGCGCGCTGAAGCTTTCTTT. It specifies CASSPKRAEAFF. The chain carries TRBV6-5 and TRBJ1-1; no firm D call. The V gene's germline CDR1 is MNHEY and CDR2 SVGAGI. There are 12 residues in the CDR3. The germline V and J ends were trimmed by 5 bases and 6 bases, with 10 bases remaining between them.